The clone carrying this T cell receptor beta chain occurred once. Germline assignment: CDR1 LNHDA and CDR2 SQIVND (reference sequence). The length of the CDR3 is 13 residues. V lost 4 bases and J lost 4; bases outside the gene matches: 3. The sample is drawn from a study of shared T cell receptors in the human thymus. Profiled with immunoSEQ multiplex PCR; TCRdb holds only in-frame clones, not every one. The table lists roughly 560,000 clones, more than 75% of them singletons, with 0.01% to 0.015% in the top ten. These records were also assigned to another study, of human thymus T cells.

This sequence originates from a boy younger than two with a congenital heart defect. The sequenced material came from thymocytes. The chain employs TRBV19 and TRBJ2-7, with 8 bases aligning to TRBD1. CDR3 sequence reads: CASSRRDRYEQYF. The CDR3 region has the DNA TGTGCCAGTAGTAGAAGGGACAGGTACGAGCAGTACTTC.